What follows are 4 T cell receptor beta chains derived from one specimen sequenced in a study of blood T cell repertoires in COVID-19. Repertoires were generated with immunoSEQ multiplex PCR, while TCRdb's copy carries only in-frame clones and drops some. This sample carries approximately 100,000 clones, around 89% of them seen once, and the ten largest clones take 3% to 4.5%. Sequencing used peripheral blood. The source is a woman in her sixties with acute or convalescent COVID-19.

CDR3 nucleotides: TGTGCCAGCAGTTTCAGACTAGCGAAGGGCACAGATACGCAGTATTTT. Translating it yields CASSFRLAKGTDTQYF. This chain joins TRBV6-5 and TRBJ2-3; 8 bases agree with TRBD2. Trimming removed 4 bases from V and 1 base from J; junction bases left unmatched: 7. The CDR3 has 16 residues. Germline V gene sequence: CDR1 MNHEY, CDR2 SVGAGI.

The chain is built from TRBV10-3 and TRBJ1-4; TRBD1 is a possible D gene (5 bases). The CDR3 runs 14 residues. V lost 0 bases, J lost 7 bases, and 9 bases lay in between. CDR1 and CDR2 from the germline V gene are ENHRY and SYGVKD. This CDR3 reads CAISESLGGEKLFF. The CDR3 region has the DNA TGTGCCATCAGTGAGTCGTTGGGGGGTGAAAAACTGTTTTTT.

The V and J genes are TRBV3-1 (or the pseudogene TRBV3-2) and TRBJ1-1, with TRBD1 identical over 7 bases. V gave up 4 bases and J gave up 1 base; unmatched junction bases: 12. The CDR3 extends over 17 amino acids. Germline values: CDR1 LGHDT, CDR2 YNNKEL (reference sequence). In nucleotides, the CDR3 is TGTGCCAGCAGCCTAGCTCCGGGACAGTCGAAGAACACTGAAGCTTTCTTT. Translated: CASSLAPGQSKNTEAFF.

The chain joins TRBV29-1 to TRBJ1-5; 10 bases agree with TRBD1. The CDR3 is 18 amino acids. Trimming removed 0 bases from V and 0 bases from J; junction bases left unmatched: 8. Germline V gene sequence: CDR1 SQVTM, CDR2 ANQGSEA. This chain's CDR3 is CSVEDLEGTGVSNQPQHF. As DNA, the CDR3 is TGCAGCGTTGAAGATCTGGAGGGGACAGGGGTTAGCAATCAGCCCCAGCATTTT. Filled out from reference TRBV29-1 and TRBJ1-5, the complete variable domain reads SAVISQKPSRDICQRGTSLTIQCQVDSQVTMMFWYRQQPGQSLTLIATANQGSEATYESGFVIDKFPISRPNLTFSTLTVSNMSPEDSSIYLCSVEDLEGTGVSNQPQHFGDGTRLSIL.